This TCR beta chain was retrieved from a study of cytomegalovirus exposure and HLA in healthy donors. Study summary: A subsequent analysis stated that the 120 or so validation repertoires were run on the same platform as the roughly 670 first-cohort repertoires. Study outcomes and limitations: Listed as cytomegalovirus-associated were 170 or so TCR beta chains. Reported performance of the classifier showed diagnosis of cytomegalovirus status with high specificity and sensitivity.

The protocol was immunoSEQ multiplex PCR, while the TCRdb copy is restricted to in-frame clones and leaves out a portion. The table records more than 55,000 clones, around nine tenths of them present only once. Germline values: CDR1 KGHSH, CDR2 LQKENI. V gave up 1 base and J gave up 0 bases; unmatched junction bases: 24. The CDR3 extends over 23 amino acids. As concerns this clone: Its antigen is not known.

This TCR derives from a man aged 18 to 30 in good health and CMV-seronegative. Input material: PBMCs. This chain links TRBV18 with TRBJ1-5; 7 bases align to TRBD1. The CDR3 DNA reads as TGTGCCAGCTCACCACAGGGCCCCCTGGCTGTCGTAAAGGGGGCTTATAGCAATCAGCCCCAGCATTTT. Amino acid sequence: CASSPQGPLAVVKGAYSNQPQHF.